This TCR beta chain was found in a study of control samples from healthy donors and cancer patients. The germline V and J ends were trimmed by 5 bases and 0 bases, with 10 bases remaining between them. The CDR3 loop spans 15 amino acids. The V gene's germline CDR1 is SGHTA and CDR2 FQGNSA. The protocol was immunoSEQ multiplex PCR, while the TCRdb copy is restricted to in-frame clones and leaves out a portion. The sample carries around 70,000 clones, around 80% recorded once. The TCR sequence derives from a man in his sixties in good health. The chain employs TRBV7-2 and TRBJ1-4; D remains unclear. Sequencing was done on a sample of blood. The CDR3 loop reads CASSRHRSTNEKLFF. As DNA, the CDR3 is TGTGCCAGCAGCCGCCACAGATCAACTAATGAAAAACTGTTTTTT.